The present TCR beta chain was sequenced within a study of regulatory T cells in long-lasting Graves disease (dated by TCRdb to the early 2020s). For the wider study: Newly diagnosed Graves' disease patients had taken antithyroid drugs for less than 3 months. Patients with persistent Graves' disease were compared with patients with newly diagnosed Graves' disease using TCR sequencing and RNA sequencing of peripheral blood. The study was registered as a clinical trial and conducted in China. A total of some 35 samples underwent TCR sequencing, from about 13 patients with persistent Graves' disease and approximately 20 patients with newly diagnosed Graves' disease. The investigation overall reported the following: Sequencing and analysis were limited to the TCR beta chain. Persistent patients shared more public clonotypes among themselves (roughly 2,700) than newly diagnosed patients did (about 970). As a limitation, the authors acknowledged that the small sample size may reduce accuracy. Because the primary lesion, thyroid tissue, could not be accessed, the study looked at peripheral blood alone. Persistent disease showed preferential use of TRBV28, TRBJ1-2 and TRBJ2-5, whereas newly diagnosed disease favored TRBV20-1 and TRBJ2-1. Lower TCR Shannon entropy and fewer highly expanded clones were observed in persistent Graves' disease patients than in newly diagnosed patients, which suggested clonal expansion.

Library prep was done by multiplex PCR. These reads were obtained on an Illumina HiSeq 4000. To build TCR beta libraries, CDR3 regions were amplified by Arm-PCR using iRepertoire HTBI primers. Before sequencing, the PCR products went through gel purification. The study's own analysis went as follows. Gene usage analysis of CDR3 amino acid clonotypes used the 50 to 70 TRBV and about 15 TRBJ segments found across samples. COPE and FqMerger were used to merge filtered high-quality paired reads into contigs. BLAST was used to align contigs to IMGT TRBV, TRBD and TRBJ reference genes, and CDR3 was defined according to IMGT. Any clonotype with a frequency above 0.1% was classified as a highly expanded clone. Shannon entropy served as the measure of repertoire diversity, while the Gini coefficient captured V-J evenness. A clonotype was considered public if more than one individual shared it. In TCRdb, the public reads were trimmed at Q25 with fastp and aligned with MiXCR, with productive beta chains retained. Every CDR3 protein is listed once, alongside the most common genes and DNA of its rows. The V and J calls were determined by TCRdb, not by the authors. The sample table holds about 220,000 distinct CDR3 sequences, of which approximately 18% were seen once. The top ten hold 12% of the sample.

The time point label here, explained by the study, means: newly diagnosed GD, antithyroid drugs for less than 3 months. RNA was extracted from PBMCs in TRIzol for both TCR sequencing and RNA sequencing. The diagnosis of Graves' disease was made according to American Thyroid Association guidelines. The patients came from an endocrinology department in Xi'an, China. Each patient gave roughly 8.4 milliliters of peripheral blood, collected in an EDTA anticoagulant tube. Ficoll Paque Plus density gradient separation was used to isolate PBMCs, and no further T cell sorting was performed. An Agilent 2100 Bioanalyzer and agarose gel were used to check RNA quality, while a NanoDrop 2000 measured RNA concentration. This clonotype was recorded once. Its antigen is still unknown. Base qualities are not recorded, but no much larger clone differs from it by a single base. A lone read offers only weak evidence. Via the germline V gene (reference sequence), CDR1 is DFQATT and CDR2 SNEGSKA. The cysteine opens and the phenylalanine closes a CDR3 of 16 amino acids. The CDR3 DNA has 48 bases and is translated from base 1. V loses 0 bases at its end and J loses 2 bases; junction bases beyond the gene matches: 7.

These data were likewise used in another study, on T cells in Graves' hyperthyroidism and ophthalmopathy. From the second report: Graves' hyperthyroidism was defined as stable when no progression to ophthalmopathy occurred over 18 months of follow-up. Hyperthyroidism patients were newly diagnosed, had a disease duration of under 2 months, and were aged 18 to 65 years. Patients with uncontrolled infections, other autoimmune diseases, pregnancy or lactation were excluded. Diagnoses relied on clinical symptoms, serum thyroxine and TRAb, thyroid ultrasound and orbital computed tomography. A first-round RT-PCR of the TCR CDR3 used the HTBI primer set with the Qiagen OneStep RT-PCR kit. Most expanded thyroid clonotypes (frequency above 0.001) were also detected in blood, a finding suggesting that blood repertoires may reflect thyroid immune responses. A model built on a 13 V-J signature distinguished ophthalmopathy from stable hyperthyroidism, reaching around 87% sensitivity and around 81% specificity in cross-validation and 80%/75% in testing. In validation, the model predicted progression to ophthalmopathy with over 65% sensitivity and around 72% specificity, a median of approximately 6.7 months before onset. To identify distinguishing TCR V-J signatures, a discovery cohort of 95 to 100 patients was used, comprising 40 to 45 with Graves' ophthalmopathy and roughly 60 with stable Graves' hyperthyroidism. Prospective prediction of ophthalmopathy was tested in an independent validation cohort of fewer than 20 hyperthyroidism patients and some 17 patients who later progressed to ophthalmopathy. For training and testing, the roughly 97 patients in the discovery cohort were randomly divided in a 7:3 ratio. In six Graves' hyperthyroidism patients, the study also compared T-cell repertoires from thyroid tissue with T-cell repertoires from blood. Once sampling was done, hyperthyroidism patients were given methimazole at a starting dose of 30 mg daily, whereas ophthalmopathy patients were given high-dose intravenous methylprednisolone. A second multiplex PCR round built the libraries, followed by size selection and purification. The libraries were sequenced on an Illumina HiSeq2000 using paired-end 100 bp reads. Raw data were processed with SOAPnuke, discarding reads with adapters, uncalled bases, mean Phred below 15, or no exact constant-primer or identifier match. High-quality paired reads were merged using COPE v1.2.5, and each unique nucleotide sequence was defined as a clonotype. Clonotypes were aligned to IMGT TRBV, TRBD and TRBJ reference segments using MiTCR v1.1. The analysis included only V-J combinations with a frequency above 0.0001, which together covered roughly 99% of the repertoires. A TCS score was defined as the ratio of F50 (clonal expansion) to E x V (chaos), with BLOSUM62-based TCRdist applied between CDR3 peptides within each V-J. Welch's t-statistics and random forest reduced 500 to 650 V-J features to roughly 13, which were used in a naive Bayes classifier (R e1071). No statistical method was used to fix the sample size in advance, and group allocation was not hidden from the investigators. The paper describes TCR Vbeta CDR3 sequencing of 135 peripheral blood samples, made up of about 40 ophthalmopathy patients, 70 to 80 hyperthyroidism patients and 17 progressor patients.

The sample consisted of peripheral blood mononuclear cells (PBMCs), taken at new diagnosis, from a patient treated with antithyroid drugs. The source of this sequence is a woman in her twenties or thirties with Graves disease. Donor details come from another sample of the same person, matched by shared clones. The rearrangement combines TRBV20-1 with TRBJ2-3, with TRBD2 identical over 8 junction bases. The nucleotide sequence is given as TGCAGTGCTAGAGAGGCTAGCGGGTTCGACACAGATACGCAGTATTTT. The resulting protein is CSAREASGFDTDTQYF.